Each of the 7 T cell receptor beta chains below was sequenced from the same sample in a study of shared clonotypes between healthy human individuals. The data were produced by immunoSEQ multiplex PCR, yet TCRdb's version contains in-frame clones alone and is incomplete. The sample carries some 360,000 clones, around four fifths recorded once. Sequenced input: memory CD4+ T cells sorted from blood. Noted subset: CD45RA-negative fraction. The source is a man aged 30 to 45 in good health.

CDR3 DNA: TGCGCCAGCAGCCAAGATCTGGGGGGCGCCAGGAGTGAGCAGTTCTTC. Translating it yields CASSQDLGGARSEQFF. The genes are TRBV4-3 and TRBJ2-1; D is possibly TRBD1 or TRBD2 (6 bases each). Germline lookup yields CDR1 LGHNA and CDR2 YSLEER. The CDR3 sequence is 16 residues long. V was clipped by 0 bases and J by 9 bases, with 18 bases between them.

The chain links TRBV7-9 to TRBJ2-2; D remains unclear. Trimming shortened V by 5 bases and J by 9 bases, and 10 bases separated the two germline ends. The CDR3 is made up of 12 amino acids. Per germline, CDR1 SEHNR and CDR2 FQNEAQ (reference sequence). The CDR3 loop is CASSPVSRELFF. The CDR3 nucleotides are TGTGCCAGCAGCCCAGTTTCGCGGGAGCTGTTTTTT. Complete variable domain (other parts from reference TRBV7-9 and TRBJ2-2): DTGVSQNPRHKITKRGQNVTFRCDPISEHNRLYWYRQTLGQGPEFLTYFQNEAQLEKSRLLSDRFSAERPKGSFSTLEIQRTEQGDSAMYLCASSPVSRELFFGEGSRLTVL.

This clone was counted between two and nine times. V gene TRBV10-1 combines with J gene TRBJ2-2, with D possibly called TRBD1 or TRBD2 (6 bases each). V shed 0 bases and J shed 7 bases, with 18 bases lying between them. The CDR3 contains 17 residues. From germline, CDR1 is WNHNN and CDR2 SYGVQD (reference sequence). The CDR3 DNA reads as TGCGCCAGCAGTGAGTCCGGGCCGGGGGCCTACAACGGGGAGCTGTTTTTT. This gives the protein CASSESGPGAYNGELFF.

The CDR3 DNA reads TGTGCCAGCAGCTTACGGGCAGGGGCGGAGACCCAGTACTTC. Translated: CASSLRAGAETQYF. This rearrangement joins TRBV7-7 to TRBJ2-5, with D perhaps TRBD1 (6 bases). CDR3 length equals 14 residues. Germline assignment: CDR1 SSHAT and CDR2 FNYEAQ (reference sequence). The germline V and J ends were trimmed by 2 bases and 5 bases, with 12 bases remaining between them. Combining the CDR3 with reference TRBV7-7 and TRBJ2-5 gives the whole variable domain GAGVSQSPRYKVTKRGQDVTLRCDPISSHATLYWYQQALGQGPEFLTYFNYEAQPDKSGLPSDRFSAERPEGSISTLTIQRTEQRDSAMYRCASSLRAGAETQYFGPGTRLLVL.

This clone appeared many times. The V call is TRBV10-1, the J call TRBJ2-2; no firm D call. Looked up from germline, CDR1 is WNHNN and CDR2 is SYGVQD (reference sequence). Trimming shortened V by 6 bases and J by 3 bases, and 11 bases separated the two germline ends. The CDR3 loop spans 14 amino acids. The CDR3 nucleotides read TGCGCCAGCAGCCCCCTTGTTGACACCGGGGAGCTGTTTTTT. Its translation: CASSPLVDTGELFF.

The chain combines TRBV4-3 with TRBJ2-5, with 11 nucleotides matching TRBD2. The CDR3 consists of 18 residues. From germline, CDR1 is LGHNA and CDR2 YSLEER. The V gene end was trimmed by 0 bases and the J gene end by 5 bases; junction bases not matched to a gene: 11. The CDR3 sequence: CASSQDLAGLAGYETQYF. CDR3 bases: TGCGCCAGCAGCCAAGATCTTGCCGGACTAGCGGGTTACGAGACCCAGTACTTC.

The V call is TRBV16, the J call TRBJ1-3; D call uncertain. Trimming shortened V by 4 bases and J by 1 base, and 8 bases separated the two germline ends. In germline, CDR1 is KGHSY, CDR2 FQNENV. This CDR3 contains 14 residues. The CDR3 here is CASSLGRSGNTIYF. The CDR3 region has the DNA TGTGCCAGCAGCCTCGGCAGATCTGGAAACACCATATATTTT. Full variable domain (rest looked up from reference TRBV16 and TRBJ1-3): GEEVAQTPKHLVRGEGQKAKLYCAPIKGHSYVFWYQQVLKNEFKFLISFQNENVFDETGMPKERFSAKCLPNSPCSLEIQATKLEDSAVYFCASSLGRSGNTIYFGEGSWLTVV.